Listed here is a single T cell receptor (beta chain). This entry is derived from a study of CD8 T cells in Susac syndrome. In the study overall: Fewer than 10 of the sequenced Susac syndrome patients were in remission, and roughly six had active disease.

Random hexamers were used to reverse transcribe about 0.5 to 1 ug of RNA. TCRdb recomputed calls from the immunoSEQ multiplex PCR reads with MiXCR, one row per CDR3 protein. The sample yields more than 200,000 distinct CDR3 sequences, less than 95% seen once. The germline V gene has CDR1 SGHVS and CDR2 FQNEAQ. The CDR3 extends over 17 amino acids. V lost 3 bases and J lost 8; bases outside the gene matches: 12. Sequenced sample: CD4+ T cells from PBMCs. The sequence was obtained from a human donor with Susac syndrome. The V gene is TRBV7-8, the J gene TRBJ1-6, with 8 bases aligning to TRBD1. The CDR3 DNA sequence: TGTGCCAGCAGCTTCATTGGACAGGGCCCTCCCTATTCACCCCTCCACTTT. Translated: CASSFIGQGPPYSPLHF. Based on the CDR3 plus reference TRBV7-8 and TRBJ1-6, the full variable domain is GAGVSQSPRYKVAKRGQDVALRCDPISGHVSLFWYQQALGQGPEFLTYFQNEAQLDKSGLPSDRFFAERPEGSVSTLKIQRTQQEDSAVYLCASSFIGQGPPYSPLHFGNGTRLTVT.